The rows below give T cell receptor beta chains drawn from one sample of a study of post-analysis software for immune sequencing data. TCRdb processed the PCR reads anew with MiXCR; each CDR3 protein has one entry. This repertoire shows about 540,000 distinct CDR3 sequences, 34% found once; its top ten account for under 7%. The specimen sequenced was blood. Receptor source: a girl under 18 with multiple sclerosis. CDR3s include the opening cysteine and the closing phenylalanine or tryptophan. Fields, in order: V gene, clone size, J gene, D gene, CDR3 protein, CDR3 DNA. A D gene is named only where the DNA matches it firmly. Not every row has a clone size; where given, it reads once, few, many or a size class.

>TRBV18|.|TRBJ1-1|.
CASSQGPGVNTEAFF
TGTGCCAGCTCACAAGGTCCGGGGGTGAACACTGAAGCTTTCTTT
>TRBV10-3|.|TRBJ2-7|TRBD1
CAVSVLDRGSSYEQYF
TGTGCCGTCAGTGTGCTCGACAGGGGGAGCTCCTACGAGCAGTACTTC
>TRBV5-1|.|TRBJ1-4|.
CASRAGRGATGATNEKLFF
TGCGCCAGCAGAGCGGGGAGAGGGGCAACCGGAGCAACTAATGAAAAACTGTTTTTT
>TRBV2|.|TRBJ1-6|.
CASSEAGGVFLHF
TGTGCCAGCAGTGAAGCAGGAGGGGTCTTCCTCCACTTT
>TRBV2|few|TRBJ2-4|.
CASRDSLAKNIQYF
TGTGCCAGCAGGGACAGTTTAGCCAAAAACATTCAGTACTTC
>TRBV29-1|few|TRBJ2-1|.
CSVGGGPYNEQFF
TGCAGCGTTGGGGGGGGGCCTTACAATGAGCAGTTCTTC
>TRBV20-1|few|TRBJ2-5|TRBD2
CSAPVGTSGFQETQYF
TGCAGTGCCCCCGTGGGGACTAGCGGATTCCAAGAGACCCAGTACTTC
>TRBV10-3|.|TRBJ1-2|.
CVISEFRPEGYTF
TGTGTCATCAGTGAGTTCAGGCCCGAGGGCTACACCTTC
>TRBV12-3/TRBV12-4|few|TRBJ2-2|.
CASSFAPGGPTGELFF
TGTGCCAGCAGTTTCGCCCCGGGGGGCCCCACCGGGGAGCTGTTTTTT
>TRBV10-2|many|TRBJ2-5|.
CASSEDQETQYF
TGCGCCAGCAGTGAGGATCAAGAGACCCAGTACTTC
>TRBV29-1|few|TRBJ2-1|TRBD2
CSVEPKQGLAVHEQFF
TGCAGCGTTGAACCGAAGCAGGGACTAGCGGTTCATGAGCAGTTCTTC
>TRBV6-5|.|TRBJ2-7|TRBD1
CASRRDSTPSYEQYF
TGTGCCAGCAGAAGGGACAGTACTCCTTCCTACGAGCAGTACTTC
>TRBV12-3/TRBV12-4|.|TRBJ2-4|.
CASSLAAPRVEVKNIQYF
TGTGCCAGCAGTTTAGCGGCCCCACGGGTAGAAGTCAAAAACATTCAGTACTTC
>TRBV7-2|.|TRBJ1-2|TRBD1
CASSLGGTAYGYTF
TGTGCCAGCAGCTTAGGGGGGACAGCGTATGGCTACACCTTC
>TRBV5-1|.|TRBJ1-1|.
CASSDDNTEAFF
TGCGCCAGCAGCGACGACAACACTGAAGCTTTCTTT
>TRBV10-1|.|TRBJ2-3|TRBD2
CASSGGPSGGRTDTQYF
TGCGCCAGCAGTGGGGGACCCAGCGGGGGCCGCACAGATACGCAGTATTTT
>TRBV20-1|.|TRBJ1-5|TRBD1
CSARGTGEGQPQHF
TGCAGTGCTCGGGGGACAGGGGAGGGTCAGCCCCAGCATTTT
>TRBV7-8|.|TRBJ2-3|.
CASSLTLARDTQYF
TGTGCCAGCAGCTTAACTCTAGCCAGGGATACGCAGTATTTT
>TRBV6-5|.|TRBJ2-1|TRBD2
CASSTSGGQNEQFF
TGTGCCAGCAGCACTAGCGGGGGACAAAATGAGCAGTTCTTC
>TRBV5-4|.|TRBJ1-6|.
CASSPPTGSNSPLHF
TGTGCCAGCAGCCCCCCAACGGGGAGCAATTCACCCCTCCACTTT
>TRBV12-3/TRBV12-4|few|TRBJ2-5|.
CASSLAGASGETQYF
TGTGCCAGCAGTTTAGCGGGGGCCTCCGGGGAGACCCAGTACTTC
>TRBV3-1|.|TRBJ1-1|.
CASRGTSLQAFF
TGTGCCAGCAGAGGGACATCCCTCCAAGCTTTCTTT
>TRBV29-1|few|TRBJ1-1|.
CSALQFMNTEAFF
TGCAGCGCCCTACAGTTCATGAACACTGAAGCTTTCTTT
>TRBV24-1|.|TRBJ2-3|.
CAISDFSFTDTQYF
TGTGCCATCAGTGATTTCTCCTTCACAGATACGCAGTATTTT
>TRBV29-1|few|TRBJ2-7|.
CSVDVAGANYEQYF
TGCAGCGTTGACGTGGCGGGGGCGAATTACGAGCAGTACTTC
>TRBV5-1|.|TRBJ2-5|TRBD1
CASSRDRGAWETQYF
TGCGCCAGCAGCCGGGACAGAGGGGCCTGGGAGACCCAGTACTTC
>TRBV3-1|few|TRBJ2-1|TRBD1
CASSIRDRPGNEQFF
TGTGCCAGCAGCATCCGGGACAGGCCGGGGAATGAGCAGTTCTTC
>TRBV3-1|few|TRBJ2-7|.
CASSLTGGQTGEQYF
TGTGCCAGCAGCTTAACGGGGGGACAGACGGGCGAGCAGTACTTC
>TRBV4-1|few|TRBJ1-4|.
CASSRSSRPSQWGEKLFF
TGCGCCAGCAGCCGAAGCTCCCGTCCCAGCCAGTGGGGGGAAAAACTGTTTTTT
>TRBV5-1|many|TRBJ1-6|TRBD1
CASGPGTANSPLHF
TGCGCCAGCGGGCCGGGGACAGCCAATTCACCCCTCCACTTT
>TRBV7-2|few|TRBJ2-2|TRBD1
CASSYWTGGFTGELFF
TGTGCCAGCAGCTATTGGACAGGGGGCTTCACCGGGGAGCTGTTTTTT
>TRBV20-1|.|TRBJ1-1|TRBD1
CSATEGQGTEAFF
TGCAGTGCTACTGAGGGACAGGGGACTGAAGCTTTCTTT
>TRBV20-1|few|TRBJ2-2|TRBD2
CSAREGSGELFF
TGCAGTGCCCGGGAGGGTTCCGGGGAGCTGTTTTTT
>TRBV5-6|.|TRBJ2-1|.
CASRNRGRGPFDEQFF
TGTGCCAGCAGGAATAGGGGCAGGGGCCCTTTCGATGAGCAGTTCTTC
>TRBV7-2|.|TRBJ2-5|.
CASSGGREQYF
TGTGCCAGCAGCGGAGGGAGAGAGCAGTACTTC
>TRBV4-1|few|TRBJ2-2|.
CASSQGGARNTGELFF
TGCGCCAGCAGCCAAGGCGGGGCGAGAAACACCGGGGAGCTGTTTTTT
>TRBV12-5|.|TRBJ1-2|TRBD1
CASGFRDREGYTF
TGTGCTAGTGGTTTCCGAGACAGGGAAGGCTACACCTTC
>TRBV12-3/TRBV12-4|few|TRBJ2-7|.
CASMFGVSSYEQYF
TGTGCCAGCATGTTTGGGGTCAGCTCCTACGAGCAGTACTTC
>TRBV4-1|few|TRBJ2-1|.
CASSQAPPSGRIYNEQFF
TGCGCCAGCAGCCAAGCTCCCCCCTCGGGACGCATCTACAATGAGCAGTTCTTC
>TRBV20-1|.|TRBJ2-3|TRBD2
CSARLAGPPRRDTQYF
TGCAGTGCTAGACTAGCGGGGCCCCCACGACGGGATACGCAGTATTTT
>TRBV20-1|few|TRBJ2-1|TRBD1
CSAETTRDRGYNEQFF
TGCAGTGCTGAAACAACCCGGGACAGGGGTTACAATGAGCAGTTCTTC